The entry below gives a single T cell receptor beta chain sequence along with its context. Other DNA sequences in this sample translate to the same CDR3. This specimen comes from a study of cytomegalovirus exposure and HLA in healthy donors. Use of 60 Vbeta and 13 Jbeta primers characterized the PCR. TCRdb's copy holds only in-frame clones and misses some; the assay was immunoSEQ multiplex PCR. The sample lists around 92,000 clones; about four fifths were seen once. The CDR3 is 13 amino acids. The germline gives CDR1 SGHRS, CDR2 YFSETQ. V was shortened by 7 bases and J by 1 base, with 9 bases between the two germline ends.

The sample taken for sequencing was PBMCs. This TCR came from a woman between 70 and 85 years old in good health and CMV-seropositive. V and J are TRBV5-1 and TRBJ1-3; D is undetermined. For the CDR3, the DNA is TGCGCCAGCTCCCGGTTGTCTGGAAACACCATATATTTT. It codes for CASSRLSGNTIYF. Full variable domain (remainder filled in from reference TRBV5-1 and TRBJ1-3): KAGVTQTPRYLIKTRGQQVTLSCSPISGHRSVSWYQQTPGQGLQFLFEYFSETQRNKGNFPGRFSGRQFSNSRSEMNVSTLELGDSALYLCASSRLSGNTIYFGEGSWLTVV.